This T cell receptor (beta chain) was identified during a study of technical replicates of blood from a handful of donors. Assay used: immunoSEQ multiplex PCR; TCRdb lists only in-frame clones, some missing. The repertoire holds about 66,000 clones, with approximately 89% as singletons. Trimming cost V 0 bases and J 5 bases, with 10 bases left between them. Germline V gene data show CDR1 as MGHRA and CDR2 as YSYEKL. The CDR3 covers 14 residues. The chain joins TRBV4-1 to TRBJ1-1, with D uncertain. This sequence was found in a human donor in good health. Some clones in this sample may be carry-over from other donors' samples. The source material was PBMCs. The CDR3 region is CASSQDWLVTEAFF. CDR3 DNA: TGCGCCAGCAGCCAAGATTGGCTTGTGACTGAAGCTTTCTTT.